This T cell receptor beta chain is drawn from a study of T cells in tuberculosis. The study's findings and limits: Active tuberculosis alpha repertoires lay closer to GMM-specific TCRs than controls'.

Repertoires were generated with immunoSEQ multiplex PCR, while TCRdb's copy carries only in-frame clones and drops some. The data show some 23,000 clones, roughly 92% seen once. Trimming took 1 base from V and 7 from J, leaving 7 bases between them. Germline-derived CDR1 and CDR2 are MGHRA and YSYEKL. The CDR3 extends over 13 amino acids. Turning to this clone: Its antigen is unknown.

This rearrangement joins TRBV4-1 to TRBJ2-2; D gene ambiguous. The TCR originated in a donor aged 10-29 years with latent tuberculosis or without tuberculosis infection. Some clones in this sample may be carry-over from other donors' samples. Sequencing was performed on PBMCs. This chain's CDR3 is CASSQVLSGELFF. The DNA for the CDR3 is TGCGCCAGCAGCCAAGTGCTCAGCGGGGAGCTGTTTTTT.